This T cell receptor beta chain was sequenced in a study of T cell repertoires in cytomegalovirus infection. There are 14 residues in the CDR3. Germline V gene lookup returns CDR1 MNHNS and CDR2 SASEGT. V dropped 6 bases and J dropped 1 base, with 11 bases sitting between them. TCRdb passed the reads through MiXCR, listing each CDR3 protein once. The data show about 920,000 distinct CDR3 sequences, roughly 30% seen once. In its sample, this clonotype was seen a few times. Its matching antigen is unknown. This clonotype originated in a human donor in good health (CMV status not recorded). Some clones in this sample may be carry-over from other donors' samples. This chain uses TRBV6-1 with TRBJ2-3, with D unclear. This specimen consisted of cultured CD8+ T cells from PBMCs, obtained from culture after CMV antigen stimulation. CDR3 amino acids: CASRPSAGTDTQYF. CDR3 nucleotides: TGTGCCAGCAGGCCGTCTGCCGGCACAGATACGCAGTATTTT.